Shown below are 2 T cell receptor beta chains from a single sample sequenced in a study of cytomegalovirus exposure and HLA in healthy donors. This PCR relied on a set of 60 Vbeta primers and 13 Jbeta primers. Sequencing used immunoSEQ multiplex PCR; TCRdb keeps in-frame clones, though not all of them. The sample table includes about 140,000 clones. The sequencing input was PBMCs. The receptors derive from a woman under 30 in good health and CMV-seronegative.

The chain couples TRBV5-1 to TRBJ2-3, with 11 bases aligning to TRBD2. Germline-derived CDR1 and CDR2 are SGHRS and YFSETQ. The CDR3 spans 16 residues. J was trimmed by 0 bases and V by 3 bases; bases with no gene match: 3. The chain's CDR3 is CASSYGTSGSTDTQYF. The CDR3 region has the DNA TGCGCCAGCAGCTACGGGACTAGCGGTAGCACAGATACGCAGTATTTT.

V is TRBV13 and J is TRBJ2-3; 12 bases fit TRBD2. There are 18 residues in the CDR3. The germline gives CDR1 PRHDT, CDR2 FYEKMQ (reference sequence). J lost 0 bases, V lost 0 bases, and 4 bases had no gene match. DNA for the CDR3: TGTGCCAGCAGCTTAGGCCTAGCGGGAGGGTTTAGCACAGATACGCAGTATTTT. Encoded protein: CASSLGLAGGFSTDTQYF.